This T cell receptor beta chain is from a study of early T cells in non-severe SARS-CoV-2 infection. This clonotype turned up a few times. Its antigen is unknown. Findings and limits, study-wide: VDJdb matches were skewed toward anti-spike CD8 T cell responses.

One entry per CDR3 protein, called by TCRdb with MiXCR from the 5' RACE reads. Counted here are tens of thousands of distinct CDR3 sequences, around 16% occurring once; the ten biggest clones make up 5% to 5.5%. This TCR was sampled from an adult who was a healthcare worker with PCR-confirmed SARS-CoV-2 infection or an uninfected control (not recorded which). This sample comprised whole blood, obtained at baseline.

This CDR3 is CASSPLIATNEKLFF. Written as DNA, the CDR3 is TGTGCCAGCAGTCCCTTAATTGCAACTAATGAAAAACTGTTTTTT. The chain joins TRBV6-5 to TRBJ1-4; D uncertain. Looked up from germline, CDR1 is MNHEY and CDR2 is SVGAGI. This CDR3 is built from 15 residues. V lost 5 bases to trimming and J lost 0 bases, with 10 bases between them.